This TCR beta chain appears in the sequencing data of a study of blood T cell repertoires in COVID-19. CDR3 length equals 14 residues. Trimming pared 6 bases from V and 0 bases from J, leaving 9 bases between. Germline-derived CDR1 and CDR2 are SGDLS and YYNGEE. Assay: immunoSEQ multiplex PCR; the TCRdb copy retains only in-frame clones and omits some. Of 90,000 to 100,000 clones listed, approximately 82% are singletons. The rearrangement links TRBV9 to TRBJ1-4; D unclear. The sample comprised peripheral blood. The clonotype comes from a man in his sixties with acute or convalescent COVID-19. The chain's CDR3 is CASTRSATNEKLFF. The DNA of the CDR3 is TGTGCCAGCACCCGTTCGGCAACTAATGAAAAACTGTTTTTT.